This T cell receptor beta chain was identified during a study of blood T cell repertoires in COVID-19. The overall study: Italy, Spain and the United States were the sources of the convalescent and acute COVID-19 samples. Nucleic acid was either cDNA or gDNA, and it came from T cells, B-cell-depleted T cells, or PBMCs.

CDR3 length: 17 residues. With V trimmed by 4 bases and J by 4 bases, 8 bases remained unmatched. From germline, CDR1 is SGHNT and CDR2 YYREEE (reference sequence). The method was immunoSEQ multiplex PCR; TCRdb's version includes in-frame clones alone and lacks a portion of them. The table records fewer than 350,000 clones, roughly 85% of them present only once. Everyone who took part was roughly 18 to 89 years old, and they came from 24 US areas. For recovered donors of Cohort 3, there were two negative PCRs, clearance, or symptom resolution. The genes are TRBV5-4 and TRBJ2-6; 10 bases fit TRBD1. The sequencing input was PBMCs or T cells enriched from blood (not recorded which). This clonotype was sampled from a woman aged 45 to 65 who had recovered from COVID-19. CDR3 protein: CASSPGQGVWGANVLTF. The CDR3 DNA sequence: TGTGCCAGCAGCCCAGGACAGGGGGTGTGGGGGGCCAACGTCCTGACTTTC.